The 30 T cell receptor beta chains reported below all come from one sample, sequenced in a study of T cells after yellow fever vaccination. TCRdb reanalysed the 5' RACE reads using MiXCR and keeps one entry per CDR3 protein. The table includes a few hundred thousand distinct CDR3 sequences, roughly 4.3% detected once. This specimen consisted of PBMCs, obtained 5 days after the yellow fever booster vaccination. The receptors derive from a man between 18 and 35 years old who received the YFV17D yellow fever vaccine.

The chain joins TRBV5-6 to TRBJ1-5, with 9 nucleotides matching TRBD1. CDR1 and CDR2 from the germline V gene are SGHDT and YYEEEE. After removal of 3 bases from V and 5 bases from J, the junction contained 9 bases not matched to a gene. This CDR3 region has 16 residues. DNA of the CDR3: TGTGCCAGCAGCTACCGGACAGGGGCTTTGTATCAGCCCCAGCATTTT. This encodes CASSYRTGALYQPQHF.

This clonotype was seen a few times. The chain recombines TRBV12-3 or TRBV12-4 with TRBJ2-7; TRBD1 aligns across 7 bases. The CDR3 consists of 13 residues. Trimming cost V 4 bases and J 7 bases; bases outside gene matches: 7. CDR3 bases: TGTGCCAGCAGTTCGACAGGGACCCGGGAGCAGTACTTC. Translated, it gives CASSSTGTREQYF.

In its sample, this clonotype ranks as medium-sized. At one of its ends the junction is not consistent with the germline gene, which may arise from a read error. The V gene is TRBV7-2, the J gene TRBJ2-2; D remains ambiguous. CDR1 and CDR2 (germline): SGHTA, FQGNSA. The CDR3 runs 13 residues. The CDR3 spells CASSLASTGELFF. For the CDR3, the DNA is TGCGCCAGCAGCTTGGCGTCCACCGGGGAGCTGTTTTTT.

This clonotype appeared a few times. V is TRBV30 and J is TRBJ2-1; 16 bases line up with TRBD2. The germline V gene encodes CDR1 GTSNPN and CDR2 SVGIG (reference sequence). CDR3 size: 15 residues. V shed 7 bases and J 6 bases; nucleotides not matched to a gene: 6. CDR3 nucleotide sequence: TGTGCCTCGGGACTAGCGGGGGGGCTTGGCAATGAGCAGTTCTTC. Its translation is CASGLAGGLGNEQFF.

There are a few counts of this clonotype. The chain has TRBV5-1 and TRBJ2-4, with TRBD2 matching 7 bases. This CDR3 is built from 18 residues. V was clipped by 3 bases and J by 2 bases; unmatched bases: 14. CDR1 SGHRS and CDR2 YFSETQ come from the germline V gene. CDR3: CASSSWWGGNTPKNIQYF. The CDR3 nucleotides read TGCGCCAGCAGCTCCTGGTGGGGGGGAAACACACCCAAAAACATTCAGTACTTC.

The V call is TRBV10-2, the J call TRBJ1-1; D not certain. Germline V gene sequence: CDR1 WSHSY, CDR2 SAAADI. V lost 4 bases and J lost 4, with 19 bases in between. The CDR3 totals 16 residues. The CDR3 loop is CASSGRNEWRSTEAFF. The CDR3, as DNA: TGCGCCAGCAGTGGACGGAATGAGTGGCGATCCACTGAAGCTTTCTTT.

This clonotype was recorded a few times. J is TRBJ2-1 and V is TRBV20-1, with TRBD1 matching 9 bases. CDR3 length equals 12 residues. The V gene's germline CDR1 is DFQATT and CDR2 SNEGSKA (reference sequence). V was pared by 5 bases and J by 7 bases, with 3 bases of the junction left unmatched. The CDR3 region is CSAQDRGNEQFF. For the CDR3, the DNA is TGCAGTGCTCAGGACAGGGGAAATGAGCAGTTCTTC.

The V call is TRBV10-3, the J call TRBJ2-5, with 8 bases identical to TRBD2. Germline loops: CDR1 ENHRY, CDR2 SYGVKD. CDR3 length equals 12 residues. The V segment lost 11 bases and the J segment 5 bases; nucleotides outside the gene matches: 7. The CDR3 reads CAVGGAGETQYF. The CDR3 nucleotides read TGTGCCGTCGGGGGGGCCGGGGAGACCCAGTACTTC.

Many counts were recorded for this clonotype. The V call is TRBV9, the J call TRBJ2-3; 7 bases are a match to TRBD1. This CDR3 spans 14 amino acids. The V and J ends lost 0 bases and 5 bases, in that order; junction bases with no gene match: 3. Germline lookup yields CDR1 SGDLS and CDR2 YYNGEE. The chain's CDR3 is CASSVGHRGDTQYF. As DNA, the CDR3 is TGTGCCAGCAGCGTAGGGCACAGGGGAGATACGCAGTATTTT.

This clonotype was seen many times. The chain has TRBV5-1 and TRBJ2-3, with TRBD1 identical over 7 bases. CDR3 length equals 14 residues. The V segment lost 4 bases and the J segment 2 bases; nucleotides outside the gene matches: 4. From germline, CDR1 is SGHRS and CDR2 YFSETQ. The CDR3 DNA follows: TGCGCCAGCAGCCCTGGACAGGACACAGATACGCAGTATTTT. It yields the protein CASSPGQDTDTQYF.

V is TRBV16 and J is TRBJ1-6, with D uncertain. V dropped 0 bases and J dropped 7 bases, with 4 bases sitting between them. Germline assignment: CDR1 KGHSY and CDR2 FQNENV. This CDR3 has 13 amino acids. The CDR3 nucleotides are TGTGCCAGCAGCCAATCCACCAATTCACCCCTCCACTTT. It codes for CASSQSTNSPLHF.

This clonotype was counted ten times or more. The chain has TRBV5-1 and TRBJ1-3, with no clear D. Looked up from germline, CDR1 is SGHRS and CDR2 is YFSETQ. This CDR3 has 15 residues. The V end lost 2 bases, the J end lost 4 bases, and 13 bases lay between the germline ends. This CDR3 is CASSFDLLGGNTIYF. CDR3 nucleotide sequence: TGCGCCAGCAGCTTCGATCTACTTGGGGGAAACACCATATATTTT.

The CDR3 here is CASSPDRGPFNEQFF. CDR3 DNA: TGTGCCAGCAGTCCTGACAGGGGGCCCTTCAATGAGCAGTTCTTC. The chain carries TRBV7-9 and TRBJ2-1; 10 positions match TRBD1. Germline V gene data show CDR1 as SEHNR and CDR2 as FQNEAQ (reference sequence). The CDR3 contains 15 residues. The V segment lost 6 bases and the J segment 6 bases; nucleotides outside the gene matches: 8. Based on the CDR3 plus reference TRBV7-9 and TRBJ2-1, the full variable domain is DTGVSQNPRHKITKRGQNVTFRCDPISEHNRLYWYRQTLGQGPEFLTYFQNEAQLEKSRLLSDRFSAERPKGSFSTLEIQRTEQGDSAMYLCASSPDRGPFNEQFFGPGTRLTVL.

The table lists this clonotype with a few counts. The rearrangement links TRBV4-3 to TRBJ1-1; 7 bases align to TRBD1. The V segment lost 4 bases and the J segment 0 bases; nucleotides outside the gene matches: 11. CDR1 LGHNA and CDR2 YSLEER come from the germline V gene. CDR3 length: 17 residues. CDR3: CASSLRTGAAMNTEAFF. In DNA, the CDR3 is TGCGCCAGCAGCCTCCGGACAGGAGCTGCTATGAACACTGAAGCTTTCTTT.

The V gene is TRBV4-1, the J gene TRBJ1-6; 10 bases are a match to TRBD1. CDR1 and CDR2 from the germline V gene are MGHRA and YSYEKL. The CDR3 is 17 amino acids. V was clipped by 0 bases and J by 4 bases; unmatched bases: 3. The CDR3 nucleotides are TGCGCCAGCAGCCAAGAGGGGGACAGGGGATATAATTCACCCCTCCACTTT. This encodes CASSQEGDRGYNSPLHF.

This clonotype was counted a few times. This rearrangement joins TRBV5-1 to TRBJ1-2, with a possible D match to TRBD1 (6 bases). Deletions cut 4 bases from V and 3 bases from J, with 16 bases between. Looked up from germline, CDR1 is SGHRS and CDR2 is YFSETQ. CDR3 length: 15 residues. CDR3 region: CASSPKTGGDYGYTF. The CDR3 DNA reads TGCGCCAGCAGCCCTAAGACAGGTGGAGACTATGGCTACACCTTC.

The rearrangement joins TRBV7-2 to TRBJ1-1; 8 bases map to TRBD1. This CDR3 is 15 amino acids long. Germline lookup yields CDR1 SGHTA and CDR2 FQGNSA. Unmatched junction bases numbered 10, after V lost 4 bases and J lost 6 bases. The CDR3 spells CASSSGTGPGAEAFF. The CDR3 nucleotides read TGTGCCAGCAGCTCTGGGACAGGACCTGGGGCTGAAGCTTTCTTT.

This clonotype came up a few times. The chain uses TRBV6-1 and TRBJ1-6, with D possibly TRBD1 on 6 matching bases. CDR1 is MNHNS and CDR2 is SASEGT in the germline V gene. Trimming stripped 3 bases from V and 6 bases from J, with 12 bases between. This CDR3 has 15 residues. In DNA, the CDR3 is TGTGCCAGCAGTGATTTGGGGGGCGGTAATTCACCCCTCCACTTT. The encoded protein is CASSDLGGGNSPLHF.

J is TRBJ2-1 and V is TRBV6-6; 11 nucleotides match TRBD2. CDR1 MNHNY and CDR2 SVGAGI come from the germline V gene (reference sequence). The CDR3 consists of 15 residues. The junction had 8 bases not matched to a gene; V was cut back by 6 bases and J by 7 bases. The CDR3 DNA reads as TGTGCCAGCAGCCTCACGGGACTAGCGGTTAATGAGCAGTTCTTC. Its protein product is CASSLTGLAVNEQFF.

This clonotype was seen only a few times. The chain uses TRBV27 and TRBJ2-3; TRBD1 agrees at 7 bases. The J segment lost 4 bases and the V segment lost 3 bases, leaving 10 bases of the junction unmatched. The CDR3 consists of 16 residues. The germline CDR1 and CDR2 sequences are MNHEY and SMNVEV (reference sequence). As DNA, the CDR3 is TGTGCCAGCAGTTTTAGGGGGCAGGGTGTCGCAGATACGCAGTATTTT. This gives the protein CASSFRGQGVADTQYF.

V and J are TRBV7-9 and TRBJ2-2, with D unresolved. Per germline, CDR1 SEHNR and CDR2 FQNEAQ (reference sequence). The V and J ends lost 3 bases and 6 bases respectively, with 14 bases between them. This CDR3 comprises 15 residues. The CDR3 nucleotides are TGTGCCAGCAGCTTGGTTATACCCTCCGCCGGGGAGCTGTTTTTT. Its protein is CASSLVIPSAGELFF.

The chain carries TRBV5-1 and TRBJ2-3; no definite D call. V gave up 0 bases and J gave up 2 bases, with 10 bases separating them. The germline CDR1 and CDR2 sequences are SGHRS and YFSETQ. The CDR3 runs to 15 residues. The CDR3 bases are TGCGCCAGCAGCTTGGGGTTGACCCCCACAGATACGCAGTATTTT. Amino acid sequence: CASSLGLTPTDTQYF.

This clonotype was seen more than once but under ten times. The gene calls are TRBV5-4 and TRBJ2-2; the D gene could be TRBD1 or TRBD2 (6 bases each). The CDR3 loop spans 16 amino acids. The ends were cut back, 1 base at V and 5 bases at J, with 15 bases in the middle. Germline V lookup: CDR1 SGHNT, CDR2 YYREEE (reference sequence). The CDR3 loop is CASSLSSGGRTGELFF. The CDR3, as DNA: TGTGCCAGCAGCTTGTCTAGTGGGGGGCGTACCGGGGAGCTGTTTTTT.

The V and J genes are TRBV10-3 and TRBJ2-7, with unresolved D. Between the trimmed V and J ends, which lost 3 bases and 4 bases, there was a span of 16 bases. CDR3 length: 15 residues. Germline CDR1 ENHRY, CDR2 SYGVKD. The CDR3 here is CAISDLRRVKYEQYF. The CDR3 DNA sequence: TGTGCCATCAGTGATTTAAGAAGGGTGAAGTACGAGCAGTACTTC.

This clonotype was seen more than once but under ten times. The chain employs TRBV5-1 and TRBJ2-5; tentatively, D is TRBD2 (5 bases). V shed 4 bases and J shed 1 base, with 14 bases lying between them. The CDR3 has 15 residues. The germline V gene encodes CDR1 SGHRS and CDR2 YFSETQ. CDR3 nucleotides: TGCGCCAGCAGCCCTGGCGACGGGGTCCAAGAGACCCAGTACTTC. This sequence encodes CASSPGDGVQETQYF.

This clonotype showed up just a few times. V and J are TRBV18 and TRBJ1-2; a possible D gene is TRBD1 (5 bases). The CDR3 is 15 amino acids. V gave up 3 bases and J gave up 4 bases, with 15 bases separating them. Germline V gene data show CDR1 as KGHSH and CDR2 as LQKENI. The CDR3 region has the DNA TGTGCCAGCTCACCCCTTGACAGCAAAACCTATGGCTACACCTTC. Its translation is CASSPLDSKTYGYTF.

V and J are TRBV7-2 and TRBJ2-1, with 7 bases matching TRBD2. V shed 1 base, J shed 8 bases, and the junction held 5 bases outside the gene matches. The CDR3 is 14 amino acids. Germline V lookup: CDR1 SGHTA, CDR2 FQGNSA. The CDR3, as DNA: TGTGCCAGCAGCTTAGTAGGGGAGGGCGATGAGCAGTTCTTC. This gives the protein CASSLVGEGDEQFF. Filled out from reference TRBV7-2 and TRBJ2-1, the complete variable domain reads GAGVSQSPSNKVTEKGKDVELRCDPISGHTALYWYRQSLGQGLEFLIYFQGNSAPDKSGLPSDRFSAERTGGSVSTLTIQRTQQEDSAVYLCASSLVGEGDEQFFGPGTRLTVL.

This rearrangement joins TRBV5-1 to TRBJ2-1; 13 bases align to TRBD2. Germline V gives CDR1 SGHRS, CDR2 YFSETQ. CDR3 length: 15 amino acids. V gave up 5 bases and J gave up 5 bases; unmatched junction bases: 4. This CDR3 is CASRGTSGEHNEQFF. CDR3 nucleotides: TGCGCCAGCAGGGGGACTAGCGGGGAACACAATGAGCAGTTCTTC.

This clonotype was recorded at least ten times. V is TRBV18 and J is TRBJ2-2, with no clear D. Germline-derived CDR1 and CDR2 are KGHSH and LQKENI. This CDR3 has 14 residues. Deletions cut 4 bases from V and 0 bases from J, with 6 bases between. The CDR3 DNA reads as TGTGCCAGCTCACAGGGATCGAACACCGGGGAGCTGTTTTTT. Its translation is CASSQGSNTGELFF.

The genes are TRBV5-1 and TRBJ2-3; possibly TRBD1 for D (6 bases). The CDR3 covers 15 residues. Germline V gene lookup returns CDR1 SGHRS and CDR2 YFSETQ. V gave up 2 bases and J gave up 0 bases, with 10 bases separating them. In DNA, the CDR3 is TGCGCCAGCAGCTTTGTTGGGGGCAGCACAGATACGCAGTATTTT. The encoded protein is CASSFVGGSTDTQYF.